This entry describes one T cell receptor beta chain. Its cognate antigen is unknown. Germline CDR1 is SEHNR and CDR2 is FQNEAQ (reference sequence). With 0 bases removed from V and 7 bases from J, the gap between germline ends came to 10 bases. This CDR3 spans 13 amino acids. This record comes from a study of shared clonotypes between healthy human individuals. Whole-study findings and limits: Blood was the sole source, and tissue repertoires probably differ. Relative to memory subsets, naive subsets generally showed larger estimated richness.

Measured with immunoSEQ multiplex PCR; TCRdb has only the in-frame clones, and not every one. The sample includes hundreds of thousands of clones, roughly 95% seen only once; the top ten take approximately 0.06%. This receptor was identified in a woman between 25 and 40 years old in good health. The sample was naive CD4+ T cells sorted from blood. Subset noted: CD45RA+ positively selected. This rearrangement joins TRBV7-9 to TRBJ2-7; D could derive from TRBD1 or TRBD2 (6 bases each). The CDR3 DNA reads TGTGCCAGCAGCTTAGCCGGGGGCGGGGAGCAGTACTTC. This translates into CASSLAGGGEQYF.